The clone carrying this TCR beta chain appeared a single time. This specimen comes from a study of blood T cell repertoires in COVID-19. The repertoire was sequenced with immunoSEQ multiplex PCR; TCRdb's copy has only in-frame clones and lacks some. The profile shows approximately 46,000 clones, approximately 87% of them singletons. Germline V gene sequence: CDR1 PRHDT, CDR2 FYEKMQ (reference sequence). The CDR3 runs to 14 residues. Between the trimmed V and J ends, which lost 3 bases and 4 bases, there was a span of 12 bases. The gene calls are TRBV13 and TRBJ1-1; the D gene is possibly TRBD1 (5 bases). The sequence was collected from a human donor in a cohort sampled during active COVID-19. The sequencing input was peripheral blood. The CDR3 DNA is TGTGCCAGCAGCTTTCGTGGGGGGGGCACTGAAGCTTTCTTT. Amino acid sequence: CASSFRGGGTEAFF.